The 27 T cell receptor beta chains below come from one sample, sequenced in a study of cytomegalovirus exposure and HLA in healthy donors. PCR was performed using 60 Vbeta and 13 Jbeta primers. Produced via immunoSEQ multiplex PCR; TCRdb's table is partial and in-frame only. This sample carries about 220,000 clones, roughly 70% of them seen once, and the ten largest clones take approximately 1.9%. Source material: PBMCs. These TCRs come from a woman under 40 in good health and CMV-seronegative.

V gene TRBV6-5 combines with J gene TRBJ1-6, with 9 bases identical to TRBD1. Germline V gene sequence: CDR1 MNHEY, CDR2 SVGAGI. Losses at the gene ends were 9 bases for V and 7 bases for J; bases not matched to a gene: 10. The CDR3 is 15 amino acids. DNA of the CDR3: TGTGCCAGTACACCCGGGACAGGGTTAAATTCACCCCTCCACTTT. It yields the protein CASTPGTGLNSPLHF.

This clone was detected only a few times. The chain combines TRBV5-1 with TRBJ2-5; tentatively, D is TRBD2 (5 bases). Trimming took 6 bases from V and 5 from J, leaving 14 bases between them. Germline V gives CDR1 SGHRS, CDR2 YFSETQ. The CDR3 spans 13 residues. The CDR3 is CASTFGGVETQYF. In DNA, the CDR3 is TGCGCCAGCACATTTGGAGGCGTTGAGACCCAGTACTTC.

This clone was seen a handful of times. The chain combines TRBV7-3 with TRBJ2-1; TRBD2 is a possible D gene (6 bases). Deletions cut 5 bases from V and 9 bases from J, with 20 bases between. Germline assignment: CDR1 SGHTA and CDR2 FQGTGA. The CDR3 is 15 amino acids. CDR3 sequence (DNA): TGTGCCAGCAGCCGAGTCATTAGCTCCGGGAGTGAGCAGTTCTTC. Amino acids: CASSRVISSGSEQFF. Full variable domain (remainder filled in from reference TRBV7-3 and TRBJ2-1): GAGVSQTPSNKVTEKGKYVELRCDPISGHTALYWYRQSLGQGPEFLIYFQGTGAADDSGLPNDRFFAVRPEGSVSTLKIQRTERGDSAVYLCASSRVISSGSEQFFGPGTRLTVL.

V gene TRBV14 combines with J gene TRBJ1-1, with D maybe TRBD1 (5 bases). Between the trimmed V and J ends, which lost 0 bases and 1 base, there was a span of 12 bases. Germline V gene data show CDR1 as SGHDN and CDR2 as FVKESK. The CDR3 covers 16 residues. The DNA for the CDR3 is TGTGCCAGCAGCCAAGATATGGGGCAACCGAACACTGAAGCTTTCTTT. This gives the protein CASSQDMGQPNTEAFF.

In its sample, this clone was seen a few times. The chain uses TRBV19 and TRBJ1-2, with a weak D call TRBD1 (6 bases). The CDR3 runs 14 residues. CDR1 and CDR2 (germline): LNHDA, SQIVND (reference sequence). Between the trimmed V and J ends, which lost 8 bases and 6 bases, there was a span of 19 bases. CDR3 residues: CASGRDKTDDGYTF. The CDR3 DNA reads TGTGCCAGTGGACGGGACAAAACTGACGATGGCTACACCTTC. The full variable domain, with the rest looked up from reference TRBV19 and TRBJ1-2, is DGGITQSPKYLFRKEGQNVTLSCEQNLNHDAMYWYRQDPGQGLRLIYYSQIVNDFQKGDIAEGYSVSREKKESFPLTVTSAQKNPTAFYLCASGRDKTDDGYTFGSGTRLTVV.

In regard to this clone: The sample contains more than one DNA sequence encoding this CDR3. The V call is TRBV6-6, the J call TRBJ2-1, with TRBD1 as a possible D gene (6 bases). The V gene lost 5 bases and the J gene lost 4 bases, with 9 bases spanning the gap. Germline V gene data show CDR1 as MNHNY and CDR2 as SVGAGI (reference sequence). The CDR3 extends over 13 amino acids. CDR3 protein: CASSRDNYNEQFF. DNA of the CDR3: TGTGCCAGCAGTCGGGACAATTACAATGAGCAGTTCTTC.

This clone was counted only a few times. The chain couples TRBV9 to TRBJ2-1; weak D call: TRBD1 (6 bases). V was clipped by 0 bases and J by 15 bases, with 13 bases between them. Germline V gene lookup returns CDR1 SGDLS and CDR2 YYNGEE. CDR3 length: 12 amino acids. Here the CDR3 DNA reads TGTGCCAGCAGCGTAGACAGGGTGGGTCTGTTCTTC. It codes for CASSVDRVGLFF.

The genes are TRBV13 and TRBJ1-2, with TRBD1 identical over 9 bases. The CDR3 runs to 15 residues. CDR1 is PRHDT, CDR2 FYEKMQ, per germline (reference sequence). J lost 2 bases, V lost 0 bases, and 1 base had no gene match. The CDR3 loop reads CASSLGGQGNYGYTF. CDR3 in DNA: TGTGCCAGCAGCTTAGGAGGACAGGGGAACTATGGCTACACCTTC.

This chain uses TRBV5-3 with TRBJ2-2, with 10 bases fitting TRBD1. TRBV5-3 is recorded as an ORF, its role being uncertain. V dropped 0 bases and J dropped 9; count of bases not matched to a gene: 2. The CDR3 length is 14 residues. The CDR3 reads CARSLGDRGRELFF. CDR3 coding DNA: TGTGCCAGAAGCTTGGGGGACAGGGGCAGGGAGCTGTTTTTT.

V gene TRBV6-6 combines with J gene TRBJ1-5; D is perhaps TRBD1 (5 bases). Germline assignment: CDR1 MNHNY and CDR2 SVGAGI (reference sequence). Trimming stripped 1 base from V and 5 bases from J, with 15 bases between. The CDR3 sequence is 16 residues long. The CDR3 protein is CASSYLGGEDHQPQHF. The CDR3 bases are TGTGCCAGCAGTTACTTGGGAGGGGAAGACCATCAGCCCCAGCATTTT.

The chain recombines TRBV29-1 with TRBJ1-2, with 7 positions matching TRBD1. Germline trimming cut 5 bases from V and 6 bases from J; bases unmatched to any gene: 6. The germline gives CDR1 SQVTM, CDR2 ANQGSEA. The CDR3 covers 12 residues. For the CDR3, the DNA is TGCAGCGTTTATGACAGGGTGCATGGCTACACCTTC. Translating it yields CSVYDRVHGYTF.

Details on this clone: It is likely a read error, because the conserved phenylalanine at the end of the CDR3 is missing. CDR3 protein: CASSWGQERNSPLHL. The CDR3 DNA sequence: TGTGCCAGCAGCTGGGGACAGGAGAGAAATTCACCCCTCCACCTT. V and J are TRBV27 and TRBJ1-6; 8 bases are a match to TRBD1. The CDR3 is made up of 15 amino acids. CDR1 and CDR2 from the germline V gene are MNHEY and SMNVEV (reference sequence). V was clipped by 6 bases and J by 7 bases; unmatched bases: 8.

This chain joins TRBV19 and TRBJ1-5; maybe TRBD1 (5 bases). Trimming pared 8 bases from V and 7 bases from J, leaving 12 bases between. Germline CDR1 reads LNHDA; CDR2 reads SQIVND (reference sequence). The CDR3 contains 12 residues. The CDR3 protein is CASGGHFQPQHF. The CDR3 coding sequence is TGTGCCAGTGGCGGACACTTCCAGCCCCAGCATTTT.

The chain is built from TRBV6-6 and TRBJ2-5; 7 nucleotides line up with TRBD1. V lost 0 bases to trimming and J lost 4 bases; unmatched junction nucleotides: 8. Germline lookup yields CDR1 MNHNY and CDR2 SVGAGI (reference sequence). The CDR3 loop spans 16 amino acids. CDR3 amino acids: CASSYSETGFRETQYF. The CDR3 nucleotides read TGTGCCAGCAGTTACTCCGAGACAGGGTTTCGAGAGACCCAGTACTTC.

In this sample, this clone turned up a few times. The CDR3 DNA reads TGTGCCGTAGAAATTCCATATAGCAATCAGCCCCAGCATTTT. Amino acids: CAVEIPYSNQPQHF. The chain carries TRBV6-1 and TRBJ1-5; no definite D call. The CDR3 has 14 amino acids. Germline CDR1 and CDR2: MNHNS and SASEGT. Trimming removed 11 bases from V and 0 bases from J, with 14 bases in between.

This clone came up once. The chain combines TRBV6-1 with TRBJ2-3; the D is unclear. V lost 7 bases and J 2 bases, leaving 13 bases between the germline ends. Germline V gene lookup returns CDR1 MNHNS and CDR2 SASEGT. The CDR3 has 14 amino acids. Here the CDR3 DNA reads TGTGCCAGCACCCTCGATCTAACCACAGATACGCAGTATTTT. This sequence encodes CASTLDLTTDTQYF.

This chain links TRBV5-5 with TRBJ2-7, with a weak D call TRBD2 (6 bases). The V gene's germline CDR1 is SGHKS and CDR2 YYEKEE (reference sequence). Trimming pared 4 bases from V and 4 bases from J, leaving 15 bases between. The CDR3 loop spans 14 amino acids. The CDR3, as DNA: TGTGCCAGCAGCCCGCGACTAGGACGGTACGAGCAGTACTTC. It is translated as CASSPRLGRYEQYF. Full variable domain (missing parts from reference TRBV5-5 and TRBJ2-7): DAGVTQSPTHLIKTRGQQVTLRCSPISGHKSVSWYQQVLGQGPQFIFQYYEKEERGRGNFPDRFSARQFPNYSSELNVNALLLGDSALYLCASSPRLGRYEQYFGPGTRLTVT.

The J gene is TRBJ2-1, the V gene TRBV18, with unresolved D. V lost 3 bases to trimming and J lost 6 bases, with 6 bases between them. CDR1 and CDR2 from the germline V gene are KGHSH and LQKENI. The CDR3 length is 12 residues. This CDR3 is CASSPPSNEQFF. CDR3 nucleotide sequence: TGTGCCAGCTCACCCCCTAGCAATGAGCAGTTCTTC.

The chain employs TRBV29-1 and TRBJ1-4; TRBD1 matches 7 bases. The CDR3 runs 16 residues. Trimming took 7 bases from V and 5 from J; bases not matched to a gene: 16. The germline V gene has CDR1 SQVTM and CDR2 ANQGSEA. Here the CDR3 reads CSALLTGFEANEKLFF. CDR3 nucleotides: TGCAGCGCCCTCTTGACAGGGTTTGAGGCGAATGAAAAACTGTTTTTT. Full variable domain (remainder filled in from reference TRBV29-1 and TRBJ1-4): SAVISQKPSRDICQRGTSLTIQCQVDSQVTMMFWYRQQPGQSLTLIATANQGSEATYESGFVIDKFPISRPNLTFSTLTVSNMSPEDSSIYLCSALLTGFEANEKLFFGSGTQLSVL.

This clone was counted only a few times. The CDR3 sequence is CASSFGGLGGYTF. As DNA, the CDR3 is TGTGCCAGCAGCTTCGGAGGTCTCGGAGGCTACACCTTC. The rearrangement links TRBV5-4 to TRBJ1-2; unclear D gene. The ends were cut back, 2 bases at V and 8 bases at J, with 13 bases in the middle. This CDR3 comprises 13 residues. Germline CDR1 SGHNT, CDR2 YYREEE (reference sequence).

The rearrangement uses TRBV11-3 and TRBJ2-5; 15 bases align to TRBD2. Trimming cost V 4 bases and J 5 bases; bases outside gene matches: 5. This CDR3 region has 16 residues. Germline-derived CDR1 and CDR2 are SGHNT and YENEEA. Here the CDR3 reads CASSSGLAGGLETQYF. As DNA, the CDR3 is TGTGCCAGCAGCTCCGGACTAGCGGGGGGGCTGGAGACCCAGTACTTC.

This chain uses TRBV5-1 with TRBJ1-1; D is uncertain. This CDR3 spans 15 amino acids. Trimming pared 1 base from V and 0 bases from J, leaving 10 bases between. Germline V CDR1 and CDR2: SGHRS, YFSETQ. The CDR3 DNA is TGCGCCAGCAGCTTGAGATCGGGATTGAACACTGAAGCTTTCTTT. It is translated as CASSLRSGLNTEAFF.

The V and J genes are TRBV6-4 and TRBJ2-7, with D unclear. Germline V gives CDR1 MRHNA, CDR2 SNTAGT. The CDR3 length is 13 residues. Between the trimmed V and J ends, which lost 4 bases and 0 bases, there was a span of 7 bases. DNA of the CDR3: TGTGCCAGCAGTGTCTGGAGCTCCTACGAGCAGTACTTC. Residues: CASSVWSSYEQYF.

The chain has TRBV6-1 and TRBJ1-3; D is undetermined. CDR1 and CDR2 (germline): MNHNS, SASEGT. This CDR3 contains 15 residues. The V end was cut by 10 bases, the J end by 0 bases, with 16 bases between. CDR3 region: CATLNAAASGNTIYF. The DNA for the CDR3 is TGTGCCACCCTAAACGCCGCTGCCTCTGGAAACACCATATATTTT.

This clone occurred once. The chain employs TRBV18 and TRBJ2-2, with D possibly matching TRBD1 (5 bases). Trimming pared 1 base from V and 5 bases from J, leaving 14 bases between. The CDR3 spans 16 residues. Per the germline V gene, CDR1 is KGHSH and CDR2 is LQKENI. The CDR3 sequence: CASSPRNRGDTGELFF. CDR3 DNA sequence: TGTGCCAGCTCACCACGGAATAGGGGCGATACCGGGGAGCTGTTTTTT. The full variable domain, rest sourced from reference TRBV18 and TRBJ2-2, is NAGVMQNPRHLVRRRGQEARLRCSPMKGHSHVYWYRQLPEEGLKFMVYLQKENIIDESGMPKERFSAEFPKEGPSILRIQQVVRGDSAAYFCASSPRNRGDTGELFFGEGSRLTVL.

The chain carries TRBV7-2 and TRBJ1-2; 7 bases are shared with TRBD1. Unmatched junction bases numbered 10, after V lost 4 bases and J lost 8 bases. CDR1 SGHTA and CDR2 FQGNSA come from the germline V gene. The CDR3 is 14 residues long. Here the CDR3 reads CASSSRQGPRGYTF. CDR3 nucleotides: TGTGCCAGCAGCTCACGACAGGGACCGAGAGGCTACACCTTC.

V is TRBV6-6 and J is TRBJ2-7; 9 nucleotides align to TRBD1. The CDR3 is 14 amino acids. The germline V gene encodes CDR1 MNHNY and CDR2 SVGAGI (reference sequence). After removal of 7 bases from V and 7 bases from J, the junction contained 11 bases not matched to a gene. The CDR3 is CASKTGTGSREQYF. The CDR3 bases are TGTGCCAGCAAAACCGGGACAGGGTCGAGGGAGCAGTACTTC.